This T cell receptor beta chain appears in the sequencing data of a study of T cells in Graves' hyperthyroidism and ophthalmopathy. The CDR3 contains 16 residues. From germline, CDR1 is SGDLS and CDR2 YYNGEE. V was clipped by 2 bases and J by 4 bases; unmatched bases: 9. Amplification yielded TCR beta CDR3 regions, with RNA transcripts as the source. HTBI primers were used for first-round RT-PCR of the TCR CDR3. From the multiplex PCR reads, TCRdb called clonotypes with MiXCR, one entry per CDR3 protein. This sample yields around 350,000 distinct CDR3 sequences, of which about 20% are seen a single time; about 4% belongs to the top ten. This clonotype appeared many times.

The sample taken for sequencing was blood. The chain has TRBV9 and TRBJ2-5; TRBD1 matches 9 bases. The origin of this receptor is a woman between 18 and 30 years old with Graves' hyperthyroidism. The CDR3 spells CASSVTGTGKRETQYF. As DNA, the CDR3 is TGTGCCAGCAGCGTCACTGGGACAGGGAAAAGAGAGACCCAGTACTTC. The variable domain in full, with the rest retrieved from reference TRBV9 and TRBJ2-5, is DSGVTQTPKHLITATGQRVTLRCSPRSGDLSVYWYQQSLDQGLQFLIQYYNGEERAKGNILERFSAQQFPDLHSELNLSSLELGDSALYFCASSVTGTGKRETQYFGPGTRLLVL.